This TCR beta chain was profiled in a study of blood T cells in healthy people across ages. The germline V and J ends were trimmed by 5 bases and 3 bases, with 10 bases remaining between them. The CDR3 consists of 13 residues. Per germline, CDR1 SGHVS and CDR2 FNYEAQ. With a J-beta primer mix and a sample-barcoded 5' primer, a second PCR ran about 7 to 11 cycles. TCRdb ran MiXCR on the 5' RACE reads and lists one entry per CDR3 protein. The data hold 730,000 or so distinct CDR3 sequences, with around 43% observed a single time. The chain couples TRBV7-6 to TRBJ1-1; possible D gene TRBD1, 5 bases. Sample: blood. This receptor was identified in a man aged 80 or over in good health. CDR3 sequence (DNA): TGTGCCAGCAGCACACAGGTATACACTGAAGCTTTCTTT. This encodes CASSTQVYTEAFF.